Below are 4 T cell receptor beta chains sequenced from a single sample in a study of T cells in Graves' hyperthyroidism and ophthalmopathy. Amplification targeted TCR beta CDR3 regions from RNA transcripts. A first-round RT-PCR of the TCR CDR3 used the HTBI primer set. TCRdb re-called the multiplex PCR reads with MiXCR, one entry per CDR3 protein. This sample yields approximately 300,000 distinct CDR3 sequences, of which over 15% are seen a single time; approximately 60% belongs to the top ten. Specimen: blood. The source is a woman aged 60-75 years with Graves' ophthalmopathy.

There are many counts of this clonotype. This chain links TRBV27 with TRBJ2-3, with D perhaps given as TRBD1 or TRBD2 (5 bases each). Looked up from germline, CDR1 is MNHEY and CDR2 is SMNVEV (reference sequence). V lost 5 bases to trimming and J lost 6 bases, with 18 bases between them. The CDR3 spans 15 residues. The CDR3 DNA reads TGTGCCAGCAGTCACGACGGGGCCGGTCGTGATACGCAGTATTTT. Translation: CASSHDGAGRDTQYF.

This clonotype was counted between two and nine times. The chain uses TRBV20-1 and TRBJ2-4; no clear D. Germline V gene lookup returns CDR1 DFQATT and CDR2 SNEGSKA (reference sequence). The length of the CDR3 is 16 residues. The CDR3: CSARKGSSAGGNIQYF. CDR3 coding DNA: TGCAGCGCCCGAAAGGGATCCTCGGCCGGTGGAAACATTCAGTACTTC.

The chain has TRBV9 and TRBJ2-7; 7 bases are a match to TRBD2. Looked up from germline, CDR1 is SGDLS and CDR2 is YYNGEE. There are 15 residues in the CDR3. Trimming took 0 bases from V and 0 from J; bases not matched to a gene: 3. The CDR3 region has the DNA TGTGCCAGCAGCGTAGTTCCGGGAGGCTCCTACGAGCAGTACTTC. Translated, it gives CASSVVPGGSYEQYF.

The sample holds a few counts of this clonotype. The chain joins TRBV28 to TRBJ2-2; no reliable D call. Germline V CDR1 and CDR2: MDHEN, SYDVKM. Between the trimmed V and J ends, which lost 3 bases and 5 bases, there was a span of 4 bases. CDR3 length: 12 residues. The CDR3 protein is CASSLETGELFF. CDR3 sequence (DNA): TGTGCCAGCAGTTTGGAGACCGGGGAGCTGTTTTTT.